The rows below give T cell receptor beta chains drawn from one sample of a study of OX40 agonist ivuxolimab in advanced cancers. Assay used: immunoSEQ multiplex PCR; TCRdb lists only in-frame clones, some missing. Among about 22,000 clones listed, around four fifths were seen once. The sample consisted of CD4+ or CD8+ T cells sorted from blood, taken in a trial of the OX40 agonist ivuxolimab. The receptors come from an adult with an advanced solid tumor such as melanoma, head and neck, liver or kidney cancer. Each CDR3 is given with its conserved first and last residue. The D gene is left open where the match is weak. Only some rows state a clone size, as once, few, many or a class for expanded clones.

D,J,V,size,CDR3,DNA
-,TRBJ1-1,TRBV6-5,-,CASSYTNSVTEAFF,TGTGCCAGCAGTTACACGAATAGCGTCACTGAAGCTTTCTTT
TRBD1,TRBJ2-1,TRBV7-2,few,CASSLRDRLSSLLYNEQFF,TGTGCCAGCAGCCTCCGGGACAGGCTCTCTTCTCTTCTGTACAATGAGCAGTTCTTC
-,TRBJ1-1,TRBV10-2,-,CASMLVNTEAFF,TGCGCCAGCATGTTGGTGAACACTGAAGCTTTCTTT
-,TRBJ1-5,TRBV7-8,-,CASSLLTGTGQPQHF,TGTGCCAGCAGCCTGCTCACGGGGACGGGCCAGCCCCAGCATTTT
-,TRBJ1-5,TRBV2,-,CASSEDRASNQPQHF,TGTGCCAGCAGTGAAGACAGGGCGAGCAATCAGCCCCAGCATTTT
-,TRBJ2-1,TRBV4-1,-,CASSQDDLGGGQVF,TGCGCCAGCAGCCAAGATGACCTGGGAGGGGGCCAAGTCTTC
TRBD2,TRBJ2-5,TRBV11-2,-,CASRPTSGGAQWTQYF,TGTGCCAGCAGACCCACTAGCGGGGGGGCTCAGTGGACCCAGTACTTC
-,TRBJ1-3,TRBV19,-,CASEQSNSGNTIYF,TGTGCCAGTGAACAGAGTAACTCTGGAAACACCATATATTTT
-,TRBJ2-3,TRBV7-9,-,CASGTSLTDTQYF,TGTGCCAGCGGGACTTCGCTCACAGATACGCAGTATTTT
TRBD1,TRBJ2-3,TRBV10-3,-,CAISESYRRQGQSTDTQYF,TGTGCCATCAGTGAGTCGTACCGACGACAGGGGCAAAGCACAGATACGCAGTATTTT
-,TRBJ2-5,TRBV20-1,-,CSTPTVGTQYF,TGCAGTACCCCCACTGTGGGGACCCAGTACTTC
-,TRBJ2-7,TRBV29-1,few,CSVRNRATYEQYF,TGCAGCGTTCGGAACAGGGCCACCTACGAGCAGTACTTC
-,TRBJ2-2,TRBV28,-,CASSLNRANGELFF,TGTGCCAGCAGTTTAAACAGGGCGAACGGGGAGCTGTTTTTT
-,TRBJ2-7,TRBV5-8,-,CASARRGSGEQYF,TGTGCCAGCGCACGGAGGGGGTCGGGCGAGCAGTACTTC
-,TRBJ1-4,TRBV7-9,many,CASSMDWTTNEKLFF,TGTGCCAGCAGCATGGACTGGACAACAAATGAAAAACTGTTTTTT
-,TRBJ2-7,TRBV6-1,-,CASSERHPYEQYF,TGTGCCAGCAGTGAGCGACACCCCTACGAGCAGTACTTC
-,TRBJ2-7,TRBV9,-,CASSVEESEQYF,TGTGCCAGCAGCGTAGAGGAGAGCGAGCAGTACTTC